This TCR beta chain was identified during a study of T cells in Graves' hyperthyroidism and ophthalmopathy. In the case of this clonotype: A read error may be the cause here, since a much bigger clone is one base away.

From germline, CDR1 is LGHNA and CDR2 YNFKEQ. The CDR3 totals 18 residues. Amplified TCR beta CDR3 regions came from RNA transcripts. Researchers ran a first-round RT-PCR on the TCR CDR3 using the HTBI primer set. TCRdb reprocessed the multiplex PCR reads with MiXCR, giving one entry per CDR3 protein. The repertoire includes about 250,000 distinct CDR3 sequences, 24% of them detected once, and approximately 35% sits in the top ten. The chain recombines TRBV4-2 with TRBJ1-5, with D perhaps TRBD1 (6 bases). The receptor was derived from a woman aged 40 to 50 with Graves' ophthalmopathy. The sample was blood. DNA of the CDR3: TGTGCCAGAAGCCAAGACATTAGGGGGATTTATAGCAATCAGCCCCAGCATTTT. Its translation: CARSQDIRGIYSNQPQHF.